This record looks at one T cell receptor beta chain sequence and its context. The CDR3 has 17 residues. Germline-derived CDR1 and CDR2 are WSHSY and SAAADI. The V and J ends lost 2 bases and 0 bases, in that order; junction bases with no gene match: 3. Sequenced by immunoSEQ multiplex PCR; TCRdb stores in-frame clones only, minus some. Here the sample spans fewer than 250,000 clones, roughly 89% being singletons. Participants spanned ages about 18 to 90 years and resided in 20 to 30 US areas. Assignment of participants to cohorts was predicated upon participant-reported clinical history. Within the 2 weeks before study entry, each person in the exposed group met a COVID-19 case. The entry originates in a study of blood T cell repertoires in COVID-19. Looking at the study overall: PBMCs, B-cell-depleted T cells, or T cells were the source of the cDNA or gDNA that made up the material.

J is TRBJ2-3 and V is TRBV10-2; 12 bases line up with TRBD2. The sample consisted of PBMCs or T cells enriched from blood (not recorded which). This receptor was taken from a woman in her twenties or thirties who had been exposed to COVID-19. CDR3: CASSETLAGGSTDTQYF. As DNA, the CDR3 is TGCGCCAGCAGTGAGACCCTAGCGGGGGGGAGCACAGATACGCAGTATTTT.